The 26 T cell receptor beta chains below come from one sample, sequenced in a study of CD8 T cells in Susac syndrome. Random hexamers served to reverse transcribe roughly 0.45 to 1 ug RNA. TCRdb used MiXCR to reprocess the immunoSEQ multiplex PCR reads, holding one entry per CDR3 protein. The table shows around 150,000 distinct CDR3 sequences, with approximately 95% occurring only once. Material for sequencing was CD4+ T cells from PBMCs. Receptor source: a human donor with Susac syndrome.

This chain joins TRBV7-2 and TRBJ2-7; no firm D call. Germline-derived CDR1 and CDR2 are SGHTA and FQGNSA. V was cut by 1 base and J by 2 bases, with 9 bases left in between. The CDR3 runs to 14 residues. The CDR3 DNA is TGTGCCAGCAGCTTAGGCCCGGATGCCTACGAGCAGTACTTC. It is translated as CASSLGPDAYEQYF.

The chain joins TRBV5-6 to TRBJ1-6, with TRBD1 identical over 7 bases. There are 14 residues in the CDR3. Germline loops: CDR1 SGHDT, CDR2 YYEEEE. The V segment lost 0 bases and the J segment 10 bases; nucleotides outside the gene matches: 4. CDR3 nucleotides: TGTGCCAGCAGCTTGGGTGACAGGGACTCACCCCTCCACTTT. Protein sequence: CASSLGDRDSPLHF. The variable domain in full, completed from reference TRBV5-6 and TRBJ1-6, reads DAGVTQSPTHLIKTRGQQVTLRCSPKSGHDTVSWYQQALGQGPQFIFQYYEEEERQRGNFPDRFSGHQFPNYSSELNVNALLLGDSALYLCASSLGDRDSPLHFGNGTRLTVT.

V usage is TRBV7-3 and J usage is TRBJ2-1, with D possibly matching TRBD1 (6 bases). The CDR3 totals 14 residues. Trimming shortened V by 5 bases and J by 6 bases, and 14 bases separated the two germline ends. Germline CDR1 and CDR2: SGHTA and FQGTGA. The CDR3 region is CASSPTGQRNEQFF. As DNA, the CDR3 is TGTGCCAGCAGCCCCACGGGACAACGCAATGAGCAGTTCTTC.

The rearrangement links TRBV20-1 to TRBJ2-3; 12 positions match TRBD2. CDR1 is DFQATT, CDR2 SNEGSKA, per germline (reference sequence). J gave up 0 bases and V 3 bases, and 1 base lay outside the gene matches. This CDR3 region has 15 residues. The CDR3: CSASGLAGSTDTQYF. CDR3 nucleotide sequence: TGCAGTGCTAGCGGACTAGCGGGAAGCACAGATACGCAGTATTTT.

The J gene is TRBJ1-2, the V gene TRBV3-1; D may be TRBD1 (5 bases). This CDR3 comprises 14 residues. V lost 0 bases and J lost 5, with 10 bases in between. The V gene's germline CDR1 is LGHDT and CDR2 YNNKEL (reference sequence). The CDR3 region has the DNA TGTGCCAGCAGCCAAGACCTGGCAGGGTATGGCTACACCTTC. Residues: CASSQDLAGYGYTF.

The chain is built from TRBV9 and TRBJ1-5, with a weak D call TRBD1 (5 bases). The CDR3 covers 13 residues. Germline loops: CDR1 SGDLS, CDR2 YYNGEE. Trimming shortened V by 3 bases and J by 11 bases, and 15 bases separated the two germline ends. Here the CDR3 reads CASSGGTQGTQHF. The DNA for the CDR3 is TGTGCCAGCAGCGGGGGGACTCAGGGAACCCAGCATTTT.

The rearrangement joins TRBV28 to TRBJ1-2, with 8 positions matching TRBD1. Germline CDR1 and CDR2: MDHEN and SYDVKM. Trimming at V came to 6 bases and at J to 2 bases, leaving 2 bases not matched to a gene. The CDR3 is 13 amino acids. In DNA form, the CDR3 reads TGTGCCAGCAGCTGGACAGGGAACTATGGCTACACCTTC. Its translation: CASSWTGNYGYTF.

The genes are TRBV29-1 and TRBJ2-4; TRBD1 is a possible D gene (5 bases). Trimming removed 5 bases from V and 5 bases from J, with 16 bases in between. The CDR3 is 14 amino acids. CDR1 and CDR2 from the germline V gene are SQVTM and ANQGSEA. CDR3 region: CSVTPMGRENIQYF. The CDR3 DNA follows: TGCAGCGTTACCCCCATGGGCAGGGAAAACATTCAGTACTTC. Looking up the rest from reference TRBV29-1 and TRBJ2-4 gives the full variable domain: SAVISQKPSRDICQRGTSLTIQCQVDSQVTMMFWYRQQPGQSLTLIATANQGSEATYESGFVIDKFPISRPNLTFSTLTVSNMSPEDSSIYLCSVTPMGRENIQYFGAGTRLSVL.

This clonotype has only a few counts. The genes are TRBV6-2 or TRBV6-3 and TRBJ2-1, with no clear D. CDR1 is MNHEY, CDR2 SVGEGT, per germline. The V end was cut by 6 bases, the J end by 9 bases, with 12 bases between. There are 12 residues in the CDR3. The CDR3 nucleotides are TGTGCCAGCAGCGACCTACAAGGTGAGCAGTTCTTC. Its protein is CASSDLQGEQFF.

The rearrangement joins TRBV9 to TRBJ1-6; perhaps TRBD1 as D (5 bases). The CDR3 sequence is 16 residues long. Trimming shortened V by 4 bases and J by 7 bases, and 18 bases separated the two germline ends. Germline lookup yields CDR1 SGDLS and CDR2 YYNGEE. For the CDR3, the DNA is TGTGCCAGCAGCAGCTCTGCCGGGACGGGGAATTCACCCCTCCACTTT. It is translated as CASSSSAGTGNSPLHF.

This chain connects TRBV4-2 to TRBJ2-3; TRBD2 matches at 15 bases. J lost 10 bases, V lost 3 bases, and 8 bases had no gene match. CDR1 and CDR2 from the germline V gene are LGHNA and YNFKEQ. There are 16 residues in the CDR3. The CDR3 DNA is TGTGCCAGCAGCCATGGACTAGCGGGAGGGCAGGTTGCGCAGTATTTT. It specifies CASSHGLAGGQVAQYF.

V is TRBV18 and J is TRBJ1-1, with D uncertain. This CDR3 comprises 15 residues. Per germline, CDR1 KGHSH and CDR2 LQKENI. Trimming shortened V by 0 bases and J by 5 bases, and 13 bases separated the two germline ends. CDR3 amino acids: CASSPPSRPNTEAFF. The CDR3 region has the DNA TGTGCCAGCTCACCACCGAGCCGACCGAATACTGAAGCTTTCTTT.

The V call is TRBV18, the J call TRBJ2-2, with unresolved D. Germline loops: CDR1 KGHSH, CDR2 LQKENI. Trimming cost V 10 bases and J 5 bases, with 8 bases left between them. The CDR3 consists of 11 residues. This CDR3 reads CATAGTGELFF. DNA for the CDR3: TGTGCCACCGCAGGAACCGGGGAGCTGTTTTTT.

The rearrangement links TRBV10-2 to TRBJ2-7; D may be TRBD1 (5 bases). The V and J ends lost 9 bases and 3 bases respectively, with 18 bases between them. CDR1 and CDR2 (germline): WSHSY, SAAADI. This CDR3 has 14 residues. CDR3 amino acids: CASRSKGPSYEQYF. The CDR3 coding sequence is TGCGCCAGTAGAAGTAAGGGGCCAAGCTACGAGCAGTACTTC.

The rearrangement joins TRBV29-1 to TRBJ2-7, with D possibly matching TRBD2 (5 bases). CDR1 and CDR2 from the germline V gene are SQVTM and ANQGSEA. The CDR3 consists of 12 residues. V gave up 1 base and J gave up 5 bases, with 9 bases separating them. CDR3 in amino acids: CSVEGGLDEQYF. CDR3 sequence (DNA): TGCAGCGTTGAAGGAGGGTTAGACGAGCAGTACTTC.

The chain links TRBV7-2 to TRBJ2-7; D gene unclear. CDR1 SGHTA and CDR2 FQGNSA come from the germline V gene. V was pared by 3 bases and J by 5 bases, with 23 bases between. The CDR3 contains 17 residues. The CDR3 DNA reads as TGTGCCAGCAGCTTCCAGGCCCTTGGTGTGGGTAGGGACGAGCAGTACTTC. Residues: CASSFQALGVGRDEQYF.

J is TRBJ1-2 and V is TRBV7-9; weak D call: TRBD1 (5 bases). The CDR3 runs to 12 residues. Looked up from germline, CDR1 is SEHNR and CDR2 is FQNEAQ (reference sequence). Trimming pared 3 bases from V and 5 bases from J, leaving 7 bases between. The CDR3 sequence is CASSFPGYGYTF. In DNA, the CDR3 is TGTGCCAGCAGCTTCCCAGGGTATGGCTACACCTTC.

This chain uses TRBV3-1 with TRBJ1-1, with D possibly matching TRBD1 (6 bases). The V gene lost 4 bases and the J gene lost 3 bases, with 9 bases spanning the gap. Germline V gives CDR1 LGHDT, CDR2 YNNKEL (reference sequence). There are 13 residues in the CDR3. CDR3 coding DNA: TGTGCCAGCAGCCGACAGGCAGACACTGAAGCTTTCTTT. Its protein product is CASSRQADTEAFF.

The CDR3 DNA reads TGTGCCAGCAGCCCGGGACAGGGGCTCTATGGCTACACCTTC. Translating it yields CASSPGQGLYGYTF. This rearrangement joins TRBV3-1 to TRBJ1-2; 10 bases line up with TRBD1. Germline V CDR1 and CDR2: LGHDT, YNNKEL (reference sequence). V trimming: 4 bases; J trimming: 4 bases; junction bases outside the gene matches: 3. CDR3 size: 14 residues.

This clonotype is categorized as medium-sized. The V call is TRBV5-8, the J call TRBJ2-1; possibly TRBD2 for D (5 bases). The length of the CDR3 is 14 residues. The V gene lost 0 bases and the J gene lost 7 bases, with 11 bases spanning the gap. Per the germline V gene, CDR1 is SGHTS and CDR2 is YDEGEE. As DNA, the CDR3 is TGTGCCAGCAGCTTGGGACACTCGGGGAATGAGCAGTTCTTC. This codes for CASSLGHSGNEQFF.

This chain uses TRBV15 with TRBJ1-1; D uncertain. The V end lost 7 bases, the J end lost 1 base, and 10 bases lay between the germline ends. The CDR3 totals 13 residues. Germline CDR1 reads LNHNV; CDR2 reads YYDKDF (reference sequence). The DNA of the CDR3 is TGTGCCACCACCCCGGAGCAGAACACTGAAGCTTTCTTT. Its translation is CATTPEQNTEAFF.

The chain carries TRBV29-1 and TRBJ2-5; 9 bases are shared with TRBD2. This CDR3 spans 13 amino acids. From germline, CDR1 is SQVTM and CDR2 ANQGSEA. V trimming: 6 bases; J trimming: 4 bases; junction bases outside the gene matches: 6. CDR3 protein: CSVERGAGETQYF. The CDR3 DNA reads as TGCAGCGTAGAGCGGGGGGCGGGAGAGACCCAGTACTTC.

This rearrangement joins TRBV28 to TRBJ2-7; 12 nucleotides line up with TRBD2. Germline trimming cut 6 bases from V and 4 bases from J; bases unmatched to any gene: 7. CDR3 length equals 15 residues. The germline V gene has CDR1 MDHEN and CDR2 SYDVKM. Written as DNA, the CDR3 is TGTGCCAGCAGACCTGCTAGCGGGGGGGCTTACGAGCAGTACTTC. This codes for CASRPASGGAYEQYF.

This chain links TRBV7-6 with TRBJ2-1, with unresolved D. The V end was cut by 0 bases, the J end by 1 base, with 13 bases between. The CDR3 extends over 17 amino acids. The germline V gene has CDR1 SGHVS and CDR2 FNYEAQ. The CDR3 bases are TGTGCCAGCAGCTTAGCCGCGTGGGAAAGGTCCTACAATGAGCAGTTCTTC. Translating it yields CASSLAAWERSYNEQFF. The whole variable domain, remainder taken from reference TRBV7-6 and TRBJ2-1, is GAGVSQSPRYKVTKRGQDVALRCDPISGHVSLYWYRQALGQGPEFLTYFNYEAQQDKSGLPNDRFSAERPEGSISTLTIQRTEQRDSAMYRCASSLAAWERSYNEQFFGPGTRLTVL.

The V call is TRBV7-2, the J call TRBJ2-7, with D tentatively TRBD1 or TRBD2 (6 bases each). The germline V gene encodes CDR1 SGHTA and CDR2 FQGNSA. Trimming pared 1 base from V and 6 bases from J, leaving 16 bases between. The CDR3 contains 15 residues. For the CDR3, the DNA is TGTGCCAGCAGCTTAGGTATTTCGGGGGCTGGCGAGCAGTACTTC. This translates into CASSLGISGAGEQYF.

The CDR3, as DNA: TGCGCCAGCAGCCAAGATTCGATGGGAATGTACACTGAAGCTTTCTTT. This translates into CASSQDSMGMYTEAFF. The rearrangement links TRBV4-3 to TRBJ1-1; no definite D call. In germline, CDR1 is LGHNA, CDR2 YSLEER. The CDR3 loop spans 16 amino acids. The germline V and J ends were trimmed by 0 bases and 3 bases, with 14 bases remaining between them.